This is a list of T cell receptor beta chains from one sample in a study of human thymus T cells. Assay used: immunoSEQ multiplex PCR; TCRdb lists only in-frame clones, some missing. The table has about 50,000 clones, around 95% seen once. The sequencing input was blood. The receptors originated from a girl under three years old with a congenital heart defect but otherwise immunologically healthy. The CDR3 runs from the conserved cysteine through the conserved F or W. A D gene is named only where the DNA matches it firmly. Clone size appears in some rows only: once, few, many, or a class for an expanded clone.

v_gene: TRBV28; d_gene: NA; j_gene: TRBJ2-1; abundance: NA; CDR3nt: TGTGCCAGCATCACCAGGGGTCCCAGCTCCTACAATGAGCAGTTCTTC; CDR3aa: CASITRGPSSYNEQFF
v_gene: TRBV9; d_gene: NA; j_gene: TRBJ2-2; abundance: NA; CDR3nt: TGTGCCAGCAGCCAGATCCTCACCGGGGAGCTGTTTTTT; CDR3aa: CASSQILTGELFF
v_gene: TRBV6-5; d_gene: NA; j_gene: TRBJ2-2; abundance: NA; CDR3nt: TGTGCCAGCGGTACTTTAGGGAACACCGGGGAGCTGTTTTTT; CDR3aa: CASGTLGNTGELFF
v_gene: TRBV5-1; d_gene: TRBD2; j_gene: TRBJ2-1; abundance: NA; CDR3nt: TGCGCCAGCAGCTTGGGGTCCGGGACTAGCGGGAGGGAGCAGTTCTTC; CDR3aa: CASSLGSGTSGREQFF
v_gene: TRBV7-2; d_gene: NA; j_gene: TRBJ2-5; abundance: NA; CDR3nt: TGTGCCAGCAGCTTAGCGAGTAACAGGGAAGAGACCCAGTACTTC; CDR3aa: CASSLASNREETQYF
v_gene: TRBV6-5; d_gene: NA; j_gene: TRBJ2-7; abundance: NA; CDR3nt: TGTGCCAGCAGAACGACAGCCTACGAGCAGTACTTC; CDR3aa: CASRTTAYEQYF
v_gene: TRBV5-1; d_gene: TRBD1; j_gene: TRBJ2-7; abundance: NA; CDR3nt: TGCGCCAGCAGCTTGGCGGAGGGGACAGGATACGAGCAGTACTTC; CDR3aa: CASSLAEGTGYEQYF
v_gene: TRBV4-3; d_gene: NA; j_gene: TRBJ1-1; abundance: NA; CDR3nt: TGCGCCAGCAGCCATGAGAACCGGGGGAACACTGAAGCTTTCTTT; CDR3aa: CASSHENRGNTEAFF
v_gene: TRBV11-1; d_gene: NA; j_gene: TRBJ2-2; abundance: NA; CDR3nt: TGTGCCAGCAGTACTCGGACAGCCGGGGAGCTGTTTTTT; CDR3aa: CASSTRTAGELFF
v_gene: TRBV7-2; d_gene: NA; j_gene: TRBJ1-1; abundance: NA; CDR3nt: TGTGCCAGCAGCCAACGGCATTTATCCCTGAACACTGAAGCTTTCTTT; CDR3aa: CASSQRHLSLNTEAFF
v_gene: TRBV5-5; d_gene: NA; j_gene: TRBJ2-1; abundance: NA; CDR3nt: TGTGCCAGCAGCTTCTCCGCAGTCGGGAGCAGAATAAATGAGCAGTTCTTC; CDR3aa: CASSFSAVGSRINEQFF
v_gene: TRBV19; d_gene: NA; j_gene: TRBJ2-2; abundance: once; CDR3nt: TGTGCCAGTCTTCCGAGGACGGCGCACACCGGGGAGCTGTTTTTT; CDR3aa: CASLPRTAHTGELFF
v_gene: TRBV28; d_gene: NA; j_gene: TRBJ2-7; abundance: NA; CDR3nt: TGTGCCAGCAGTCAGACGGGACACTCCTACGAGCAGTACTTC; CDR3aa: CASSQTGHSYEQYF
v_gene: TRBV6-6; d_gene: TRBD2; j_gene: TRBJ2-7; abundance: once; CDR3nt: TGTGCCAGCAGTTACTCGGGGGGGGAGTCCTACGAGCAGTACTTC; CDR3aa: CASSYSGGESYEQYF
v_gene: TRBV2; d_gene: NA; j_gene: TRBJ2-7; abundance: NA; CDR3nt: TGTGCCAGCAGTGAGTCGGCGGGTGGAGCCTACGAGCAGTACTTC; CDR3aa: CASSESAGGAYEQYF
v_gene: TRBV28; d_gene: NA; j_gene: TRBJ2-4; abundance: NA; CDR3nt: TGCGCCACCCACGGGACGGAAAACATTCAGTACTTC; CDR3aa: CATHGTENIQYF
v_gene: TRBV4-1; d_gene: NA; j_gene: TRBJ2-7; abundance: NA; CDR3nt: TGCGCCAGCAGCCAATATGTGCTAGGGTACGAGCAGTACTTC; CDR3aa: CASSQYVLGYEQYF
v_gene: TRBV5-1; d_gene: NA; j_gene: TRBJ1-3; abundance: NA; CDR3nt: TGCGCCAGCAGCTTGGTCGCAGGATCGGGAAACACCATATATTTT; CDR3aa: CASSLVAGSGNTIYF
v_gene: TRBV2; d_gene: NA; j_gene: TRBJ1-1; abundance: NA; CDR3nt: TGTGCCAGCAGTGTACAAACTGAAGCTTTCTTT; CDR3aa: CASSVQTEAFF
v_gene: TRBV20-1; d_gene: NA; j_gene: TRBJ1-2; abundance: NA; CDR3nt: TGCAGTGCTAGAGACCTAGAAGGCTACACCTTC; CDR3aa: CSARDLEGYTF
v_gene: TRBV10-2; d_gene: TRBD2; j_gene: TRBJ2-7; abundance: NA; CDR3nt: TGCGCCAGCACGGACGGGACTACCTACGAGCAGTACTTC; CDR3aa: CASTDGTTYEQYF
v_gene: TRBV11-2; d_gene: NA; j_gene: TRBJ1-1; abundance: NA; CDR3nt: TGTGCCAGCAGTCCAGGTTTGGGGGACACTGAAGCTTTCTTT; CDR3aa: CASSPGLGDTEAFF
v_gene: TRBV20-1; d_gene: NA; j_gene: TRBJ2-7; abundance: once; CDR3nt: TGCAGTGCTAGCAATGGTTACGAGCAGTACTTC; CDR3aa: CSASNGYEQYF
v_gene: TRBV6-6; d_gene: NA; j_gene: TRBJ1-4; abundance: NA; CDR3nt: TGTGCCAGCAGTTATGAGGGGGGTCGAACGTGGAAACTGTTTTTT; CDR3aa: CASSYEGGRTWKLFF
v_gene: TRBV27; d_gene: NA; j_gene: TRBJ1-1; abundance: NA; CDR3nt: TGTGCCAGCAGCTTCTTACGACCGAACACTGAAGCTTTCTTT; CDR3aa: CASSFLRPNTEAFF
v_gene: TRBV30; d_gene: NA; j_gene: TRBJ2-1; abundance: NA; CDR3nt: TGTGCCTGGAGTGGCTTCCCTAGAAGGGATGCCAATGAGCAGTTCTTC; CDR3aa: CAWSGFPRRDANEQFF
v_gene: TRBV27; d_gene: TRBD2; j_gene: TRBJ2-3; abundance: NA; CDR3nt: TGTGCCAGCAGTCCGTTAGCCCTAGCGGCTAGCACAGATACGCAGTATTTT; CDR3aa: CASSPLALAASTDTQYF
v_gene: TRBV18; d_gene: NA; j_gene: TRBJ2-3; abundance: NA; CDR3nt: TGTGCCAGCTCACCTCTGTTACCGGGGGACACAGATACGCAGTATTTT; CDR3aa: CASSPLLPGDTDTQYF
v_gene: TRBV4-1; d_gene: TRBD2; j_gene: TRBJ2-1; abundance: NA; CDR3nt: TGCGCCAGCAGCCAAGTCGGACTAGCGGGGAATATTGGGTATGAGCAGTTCTTC; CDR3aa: CASSQVGLAGNIGYEQFF
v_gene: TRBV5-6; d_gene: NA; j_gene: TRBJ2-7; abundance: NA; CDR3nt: TGTGCCAGCAGCTTGGGGCCACCCTACGAGCAGTACTTC; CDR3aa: CASSLGPPYEQYF
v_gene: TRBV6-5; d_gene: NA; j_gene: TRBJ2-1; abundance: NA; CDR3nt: TGTGCCACCCAAAGGGACTTCTACAATGAGCAGTTCTTC; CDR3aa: CATQRDFYNEQFF
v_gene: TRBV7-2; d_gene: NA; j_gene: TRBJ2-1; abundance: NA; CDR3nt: TGTGCCAGCAGCCCTCGTTTGTCCAGCGCCCACTCCTACAATGAGCAGTTCTTC; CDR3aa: CASSPRLSSAHSYNEQFF
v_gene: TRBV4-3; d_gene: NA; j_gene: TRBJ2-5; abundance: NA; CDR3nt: TGCGCCAGCAGCCAAGATTGGGCAAGTCCGAAAGAGACCCAGTACTTC; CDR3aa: CASSQDWASPKETQYF
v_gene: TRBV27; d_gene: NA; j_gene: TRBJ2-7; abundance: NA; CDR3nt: TGTGCCAGCAGTTTAAACGGGGGTTACGAGCAGTACTTC; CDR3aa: CASSLNGGYEQYF
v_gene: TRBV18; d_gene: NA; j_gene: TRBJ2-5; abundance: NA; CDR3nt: TGTGCCAGCTCATCCACTAGGAGAGAGACCCAGTACTTC; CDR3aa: CASSSTRRETQYF
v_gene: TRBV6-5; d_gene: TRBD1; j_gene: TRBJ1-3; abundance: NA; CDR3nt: TGTGCCAGCAGTTACGACAGGGCAGGAAACACCATATATTTT; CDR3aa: CASSYDRAGNTIYF
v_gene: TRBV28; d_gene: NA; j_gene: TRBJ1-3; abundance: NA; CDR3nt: TGTGCCAGCAGCGACAGAAACTCTGGAAACACCATATATTTT; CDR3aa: CASSDRNSGNTIYF
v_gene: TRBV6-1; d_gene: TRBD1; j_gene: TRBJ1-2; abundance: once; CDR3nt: TGTGCCAGCCGAGGACAGGGCGGCTATGGCTACACCTTC; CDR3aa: CASRGQGGYGYTF
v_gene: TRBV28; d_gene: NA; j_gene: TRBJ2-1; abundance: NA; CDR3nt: TGTGCCAGCAGTTCGGACATCTACAATGAGCAGTTCTTC; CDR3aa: CASSSDIYNEQFF
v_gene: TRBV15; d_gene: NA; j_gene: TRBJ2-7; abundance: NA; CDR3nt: TGTGCCACCAGCAGAGATCGGAGCGGCACCTACGAGCAGTACTTC; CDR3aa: CATSRDRSGTYEQYF
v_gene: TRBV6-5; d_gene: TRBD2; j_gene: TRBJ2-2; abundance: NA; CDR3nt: TGTGCCAGCAGGCGACTAGCGGGAGACACCGGGGAGCTGTTTTTT; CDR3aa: CASRRLAGDTGELFF
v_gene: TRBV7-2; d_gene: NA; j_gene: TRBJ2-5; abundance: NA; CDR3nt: TGTGCCAGCAGCTTCGAGGGCAGGGCGGAGACCCAGTACTTC; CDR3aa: CASSFEGRAETQYF
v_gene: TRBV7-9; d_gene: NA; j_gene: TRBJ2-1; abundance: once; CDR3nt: TGTGCCAGCAGCTTACCCCCCGGGGATACGGGTGAGCAGTTCTTC; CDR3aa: CASSLPPGDTGEQFF
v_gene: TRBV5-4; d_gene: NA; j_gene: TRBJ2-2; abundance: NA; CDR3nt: TGTGCCAGCAGCTTGGCCAGCACCGGGGAGCTGTTTTTT; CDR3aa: CASSLASTGELFF
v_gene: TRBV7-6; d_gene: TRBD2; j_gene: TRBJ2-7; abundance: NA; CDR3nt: TGTGCCAGCAGCGTAGAAGGGGCGGGAGGTGGGTACGAGCAGTACTTC; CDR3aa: CASSVEGAGGGYEQYF
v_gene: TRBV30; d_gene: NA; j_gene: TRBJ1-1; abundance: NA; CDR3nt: TGTGCCTGGAGTACCCGGGGGGACACTGAAGCTTTCTTT; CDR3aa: CAWSTRGDTEAFF
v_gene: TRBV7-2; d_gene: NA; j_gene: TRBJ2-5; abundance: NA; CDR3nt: TGTGCCAGCAGCTTCGGGCATGGAGAGACCCAGTACTTC; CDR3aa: CASSFGHGETQYF
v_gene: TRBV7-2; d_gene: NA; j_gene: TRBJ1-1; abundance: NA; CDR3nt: TGTGCCAGCAGCTTATACAGGGAAGCTTTCTTT; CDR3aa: CASSLYREAFF
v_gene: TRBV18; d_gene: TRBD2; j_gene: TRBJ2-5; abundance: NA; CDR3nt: TGTGCCAGCGGGCCCTCGCGGGAGGTACTAGAGACCCAGTACTTC; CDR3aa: CASGPSREVLETQYF
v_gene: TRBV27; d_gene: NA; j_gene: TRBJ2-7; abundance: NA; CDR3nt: TGTGCCAGCAGTTTATCACCCACAGGCTACTACGAGCAGTACTTC; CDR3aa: CASSLSPTGYYEQYF
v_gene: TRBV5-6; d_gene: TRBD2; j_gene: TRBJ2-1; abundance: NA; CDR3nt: TGTGCCAGCACCCCAGGTGGACTAGCTGACAATGAGCAGTTCTTC; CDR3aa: CASTPGGLADNEQFF
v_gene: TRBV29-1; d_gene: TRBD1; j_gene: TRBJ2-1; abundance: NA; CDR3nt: TGCAGCGTTGAGGTCGGTCAGGGGGCGTACAATGAGCAGTTCTTC; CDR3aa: CSVEVGQGAYNEQFF
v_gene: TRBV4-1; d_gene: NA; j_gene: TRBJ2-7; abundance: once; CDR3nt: TGCGCCAGCAGCCAAGGCTCCTCCTACGAGCAGTACTTC; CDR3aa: CASSQGSSYEQYF
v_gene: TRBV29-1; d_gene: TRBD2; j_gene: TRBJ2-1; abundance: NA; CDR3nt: TGCAGCGTTCCGACTAGCGGGAGCGGGGCCGGCTATGAGCAGTTCTTC; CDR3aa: CSVPTSGSGAGYEQFF
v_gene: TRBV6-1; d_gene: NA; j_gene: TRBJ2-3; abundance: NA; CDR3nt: TGTGCCAGCAGTTCGACAGTCTTCAGAGGAGATACGCAGTATTTT; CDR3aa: CASSSTVFRGDTQYF
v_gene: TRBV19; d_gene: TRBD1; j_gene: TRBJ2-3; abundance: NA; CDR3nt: TGTGCCAGTACGGACAGGGGTAGCACAGATACGCAGTATTTT; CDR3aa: CASTDRGSTDTQYF
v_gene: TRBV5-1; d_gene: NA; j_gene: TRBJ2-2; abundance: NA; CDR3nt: TGCGCCAGCAGCTTGGGGCGGACAGCCCCGACCGGGGAGCTGTTTTTT; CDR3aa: CASSLGRTAPTGELFF